This T cell receptor beta chain is from a study of T cell repertoires in cytomegalovirus infection. Study conclusions and caveats: HLA-C-restricted TCR beta clonotypes specific for CMV led the ex vivo response.

V was pared by 5 bases and J by 0 bases, with 7 bases between. The CDR3 is 13 residues long. Germline V gene data show CDR1 as SGHTA and CDR2 as FQGNSA. This clonotype was seen ten or more times. Its target is not known. One entry per CDR3 protein results from TCRdb running MiXCR on the reads. The data show roughly 200,000 distinct CDR3 sequences, about a tenth seen once. Sequencing was done on a sample of PBMCs. This sequence joins TRBV7-2 and TRBJ2-5, with no clear D. The sequence was obtained from a human donor in good health (CMV status not recorded). Some clones in this sample may be carry-over from other donors' samples. The CDR3 here is CASSRMYQETQYF. The DNA for the CDR3 is TGTGCCAGCAGCCGAATGTACCAAGAGACCCAGTACTTC.